This T cell receptor (beta chain) was documented in a study of OX40 agonist ivuxolimab in advanced cancers. For the study at large: The drug used for patients, ivuxolimab, was an agonistic anti-OX40 (CD134) antibody. Eligibility rules accepted prior anti-PD-1, anti-PD-L1 or anti-CTLA-4 therapy, and roughly 42% had some. Study-level results: Circulating CD4+ and CD8+ T cells showed clonal expansion by week 6 at 0.1 to 3.0 mg/kg.

This clone was seen only a few times. What it binds is not known. The table came from immunoSEQ multiplex PCR; TCRdb's copy has only in-frame clones and leaves some out. Among approximately 68,000 clones listed, roughly nine tenths were seen once. CDR3 size: 15 residues. Germline loops: CDR1 MRHNA, CDR2 SNTAGT. The J segment lost 7 bases and the V segment lost 4 bases, leaving 3 bases of the junction unmatched. The chain combines TRBV6-4 with TRBJ2-1, with 14 nucleotides matching TRBD2. The sequencing used CD4+ or CD8+ T cells sorted from blood, collected in a trial of the OX40 agonist ivuxolimab. This receptor was identified in an adult with an advanced solid tumor such as melanoma, head and neck, liver or kidney cancer. The CDR3: CASSGLAGGQNEQFF. The CDR3 coding sequence is TGTGCCAGCAGTGGACTAGCGGGGGGGCAAAATGAGCAGTTCTTC.